Shown below are 14 T cell receptor beta chains from a single sample sequenced in a study of human T cells and chemical hapten exposure. TCRdb fed the RACE reads into MiXCR, producing one record per CDR3 protein. The profile covers roughly 120,000 distinct CDR3 sequences, with about an eighth appearing a single time and roughly 0.92% taken by the ten largest. Sample time point: patch test 1, 2 weeks after DPC sensitization. Noted treatment: therapeutic diphenylcyclopropenone sensitization with weekly scalp DPC. This specimen consisted of whole blood, obtained in connection with sensitization to the hapten diphenylcyclopropenone (DPC). Receptors were obtained from a man aged 18 to 35 with alopecia areata. Some clones in this sample may be carry-over from other donors' samples.

The CDR3 reads CSVDRDKENYGYTF. CDR3 sequence (DNA): TGCAGCGTTGACAGGGACAAGGAAAACTATGGCTACACCTTC. The chain carries TRBV29-1 and TRBJ1-2; possible D gene TRBD1, 6 bases. Germline V gene sequence: CDR1 SQVTM, CDR2 ANQGSEA. The CDR3 totals 14 residues. V was shortened by 3 bases and J by 2 bases, with 13 bases between the two germline ends.

The sample holds a few counts of this clonotype. The V gene is TRBV19, the J gene TRBJ2-7, with a possible D match to TRBD1 (5 bases). V lost 3 bases to trimming and J lost 4 bases, with 13 bases between them. The germline V gene has CDR1 LNHDA and CDR2 SQIVND (reference sequence). The CDR3 contains 14 residues. The CDR3 DNA reads as TGTGCCAGTAGTATTTCCCTCCAGGGATACGAGCAGTACTTC. Its protein product is CASSISLQGYEQYF.

The chain uses TRBV7-2 and TRBJ2-5, with D possibly matching TRBD2 (5 bases). Germline CDR1 SGHTA, CDR2 FQGNSA. V was cut by 1 base and J by 2 bases, with 11 bases left in between. The CDR3 runs 15 residues. CDR3 protein: CASSLEATGQETQYF. The DNA of the CDR3 is TGTGCCAGCAGCTTAGAAGCCACGGGACAAGAGACCCAGTACTTC.

This rearrangement joins TRBV12-2 to TRBJ1-4; the listed D gene, TRBD1, was not tested against the DNA. TRBV12-2 is a documented pseudogene. The CDR3 totals 13 residues. The CDR3: CASLGQPNEKLFF. The CDR3 region has the DNA TGTGCAAGTCTCGGACAGCCTAATGAAAAACTGTTTTTT.

V gene TRBV11-2 combines with J gene TRBJ2-5; D may correspond to TRBD1 or TRBD2 (6 bases each). CDR1 is SGHAT and CDR2 is FQNNGV in the germline V gene. V lost 3 bases and J 5 bases, leaving 19 bases between the germline ends. The CDR3 has 16 residues. The CDR3 sequence is CASSLELGQGRETQYF. DNA of the CDR3: TGTGCCAGCAGCTTGGAATTGGGTCAGGGGAGGGAGACCCAGTACTTC.

CDR3: CASSYRAGLNEQFF. CDR3 in DNA: TGTGCCAGCAGTTACAGGGCAGGGTTGAATGAGCAGTTCTTC. The chain links TRBV6-2 or TRBV6-3 to TRBJ2-1, with D perhaps TRBD1 (5 bases). Germline assignment: CDR1 MNHEY and CDR2 SVGEGT. The V end lost 2 bases, the J end lost 7 bases, and 12 bases lay between the germline ends. The CDR3 runs to 14 residues.

The chain has TRBV12-3 or TRBV12-4 and TRBJ2-2, with TRBD1 matching 7 bases. Germline trimming cut 6 bases from V and 6 bases from J; bases unmatched to any gene: 10. The CDR3 contains 15 residues. DNA for the CDR3: TGTGCCAGCAGCTACAGGACAGGAGGATCCGGGGAGCTGTTTTTT. Residues: CASSYRTGGSGELFF.

J is TRBJ1-5 and V is TRBV6-2 or TRBV6-3; D is unclear. Between the trimmed V and J ends, which lost 3 bases and 7 bases, there was a span of 10 bases. Germline-derived CDR1 and CDR2 are MNHEY and SVGEGT. CDR3 size: 13 residues. The DNA of the CDR3 is TGTGCCAGCAGTTATTATACAGCACAGCCCCAGCATTTT. Its translation is CASSYYTAQPQHF.

At least ten counts were recorded for this clonotype. The CDR3 protein is CASSQTGLNEQFF. CDR3 bases: TGTGCCAGCAGCCAGACAGGGCTTAATGAGCAGTTCTTC. The chain couples TRBV7-2 to TRBJ2-1; 7 bases are shared with TRBD1. CDR1 and CDR2 from the germline V gene are SGHTA and FQGNSA. The CDR3 is made up of 13 amino acids. V lost 5 bases and J lost 7; bases outside the gene matches: 5. Full variable domain (remainder filled in from reference TRBV7-2 and TRBJ2-1): GAGVSQSPSNKVTEKGKDVELRCDPISGHTALYWYRQSLGQGLEFLIYFQGNSAPDKSGLPSDRFSAERTGGSVSTLTIQRTQQEDSAVYLCASSQTGLNEQFFGPGTRLTVL.

This clonotype was observed at least ten times. The CDR3 DNA follows: TGTGCCAGCAGTTTGGGACGGCCTAATGAAAAACTGTTTTTT. Protein sequence: CASSLGRPNEKLFF. The chain uses TRBV12-3 or TRBV12-4 and TRBJ1-4, with D perhaps matching TRBD1 (5 bases). Trimming took 3 bases from V and 3 from J, leaving 8 bases between them. The CDR3 is 14 amino acids.

V usage is TRBV5-5 and J usage is TRBJ1-1; D might be TRBD1 (5 bases). V was pared by 5 bases and J by 0 bases, with 23 bases between. Germline CDR1 SGHKS, CDR2 YYEKEE (reference sequence). The CDR3 is 18 residues long. This chain's CDR3 is CASSPNAGSWFVNTEAFF. The CDR3 DNA follows: TGTGCCAGCAGTCCAAACGCAGGGTCTTGGTTTGTGAACACTGAAGCTTTCTTT.

This clonotype appeared many times. In nucleotides, the CDR3 is TGCAGCGTTGGAATCGGATCCTATGGCTACACCTTC. Protein: CSVGIGSYGYTF. The chain couples TRBV29-1 to TRBJ1-2; D unresolved. Trimming took 4 bases from V and 4 from J, leaving 10 bases between them. The CDR3 is made up of 12 amino acids. The germline V gene has CDR1 SQVTM and CDR2 ANQGSEA.

The V call is TRBV24-1, the J call TRBJ2-1; 12 bases are shared with TRBD1. V was clipped by 3 bases and J by 6 bases; unmatched bases: 5. The CDR3 sequence is 16 residues long. CDR1 and CDR2 (germline): KGHDR, SFDVKD. The CDR3 sequence: CATSDTGTGGLNEQFF. For the CDR3, the DNA is TGTGCCACCAGTGATACCGGGACAGGGGGCCTCAATGAGCAGTTCTTC.

In its sample, this clonotype was seen many times. J is TRBJ2-2 and V is TRBV7-3, with 7 bases that match TRBD1. Per the germline V gene, CDR1 is SGHTA and CDR2 is FQGTGA. With V trimmed by 5 bases and J by 3 bases, 6 bases remained unmatched. The CDR3 has 15 amino acids. The CDR3 protein is CASSITGTDTGELFF. The CDR3 DNA reads TGTGCCAGCAGCATCACCGGGACAGACACCGGGGAGCTGTTTTTT.